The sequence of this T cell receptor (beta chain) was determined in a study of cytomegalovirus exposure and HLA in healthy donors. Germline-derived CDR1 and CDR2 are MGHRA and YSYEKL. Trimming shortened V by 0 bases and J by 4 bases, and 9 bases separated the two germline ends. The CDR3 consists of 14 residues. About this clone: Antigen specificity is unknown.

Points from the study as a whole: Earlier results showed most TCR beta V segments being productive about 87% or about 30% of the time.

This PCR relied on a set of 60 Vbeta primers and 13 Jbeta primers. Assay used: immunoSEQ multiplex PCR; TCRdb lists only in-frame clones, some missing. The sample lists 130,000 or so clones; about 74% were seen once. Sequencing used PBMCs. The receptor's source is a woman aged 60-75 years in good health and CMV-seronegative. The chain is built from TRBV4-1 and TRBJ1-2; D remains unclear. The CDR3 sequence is CASSQDLTVYGYTF. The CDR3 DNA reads TGCGCCAGCAGCCAAGATCTTACGGTCTATGGCTACACCTTC.